These 19 T cell receptor beta chains were sequenced from one sample in a study of blood T cell repertoires in COVID-19. The data were produced by immunoSEQ multiplex PCR, yet TCRdb's version contains in-frame clones alone and is incomplete. In the table there are about 44,000 clones, approximately 88% of which are singletons. The sample was peripheral blood. The receptors derive from a woman between 40 and 55 years old with acute or convalescent COVID-19.

The rearrangement joins TRBV28 to TRBJ2-2; D perhaps matches TRBD2 (5 bases). Germline assignment: CDR1 MDHEN and CDR2 SYDVKM. The V end lost 3 bases, the J end lost 7 bases, and 9 bases lay between the germline ends. The CDR3 spans 13 residues. CDR3 sequence (DNA): TGTGCCAGCAGTTTCGTCGAGGGCGGGGAGCTGTTTTTT. Amino acid sequence: CASSFVEGGELFF.

This chain uses TRBV11-2 with TRBJ2-3, with unresolved D. Germline CDR1 is SGHAT and CDR2 is FQNNGV. The V end lost 4 bases, the J end lost 10 bases, and 9 bases lay between the germline ends. The CDR3 totals 11 residues. This CDR3 reads CASSSYISQYF. The CDR3 bases are TGTGCCAGCAGCTCCTATATATCGCAGTATTTT.

The chain employs TRBV7-9 and TRBJ2-5; TRBD1 aligns across 9 bases. The CDR3 is 16 amino acids. V shed 4 bases, J shed 5 bases, and the junction held 11 bases outside the gene matches. The germline V gene has CDR1 SEHNR and CDR2 FQNEAQ (reference sequence). CDR3 in DNA: TGTGCCAGCAGCTCTCGGACAGGGGCAATAGAGGAGACCCAGTACTTC. Translated: CASSSRTGAIEETQYF.

This clone has just a few counts. This chain connects TRBV6-5 to TRBJ2-7, with TRBD1 identical over 9 bases. V lost 6 bases, J lost 5 bases, and 8 bases stayed unmatched. The CDR3 is 14 amino acids. The germline V gene has CDR1 MNHEY and CDR2 SVGAGI. CDR3 nucleotide sequence: TGTGCCAGCAGGACGGGACAGGGAATCGACGAGCAGTACTTC. Protein sequence: CASRTGQGIDEQYF.

This chain connects TRBV18 to TRBJ1-5; D is ambiguous. CDR1 is KGHSH, CDR2 LQKENI, per germline. V was cut by 3 bases and J by 0 bases, with 9 bases left in between. The CDR3 contains 15 residues. CDR3 in amino acids: CASSPKRDSNQPQHF. The CDR3 coding sequence is TGTGCCAGCTCACCCAAGAGGGATAGCAATCAGCCCCAGCATTTT.

The rearrangement uses TRBV27 and TRBJ2-7; D perhaps matches TRBD1 (6 bases). Looked up from germline, CDR1 is MNHEY and CDR2 is SMNVEV (reference sequence). V lost 5 bases and J lost 5, with 10 bases in between. The CDR3 runs 12 residues. The DNA for the CDR3 is TGTGCCAGCAGTACAGGGCTGGACGAGCAGTACTTC. Amino acids: CASSTGLDEQYF.

The chain employs TRBV28 and TRBJ1-2; 7 nucleotides match TRBD1. Unmatched junction bases numbered 10, after V lost 5 bases and J lost 4 bases. This CDR3 is 15 amino acids long. Germline CDR1 and CDR2: MDHEN and SYDVKM. The CDR3 region is CASSPYQQGSYGYTF. CDR3 sequence (DNA): TGTGCCAGCAGTCCTTACCAACAGGGGAGCTATGGCTACACCTTC.

This clone was seen more than once but under ten times. V usage is TRBV19 and J usage is TRBJ2-2; 12 bases match TRBD2. CDR3 length equals 20 residues. After removal of 0 bases from V and 0 bases from J, the junction contained 8 bases not matched to a gene. CDR1 LNHDA and CDR2 SQIVND come from the germline V gene (reference sequence). CDR3 sequence: CASSIEGTSGSGTNTGELFF. CDR3 bases: TGTGCCAGTAGTATAGAGGGGACTAGCGGGTCTGGGACGAACACCGGGGAGCTGTTTTTT.

The J gene is TRBJ1-1, the V gene TRBV2, with D possibly TRBD1 on 5 matching bases. The ends were cut back, 6 bases at V and 4 bases at J, with 15 bases in the middle. The germline V gene has CDR1 SNHLY and CDR2 FYNNEI. The CDR3 is 14 residues long. CDR3 sequence reads: CASSGDGGRTEAFF. CDR3 DNA: TGTGCCAGCAGCGGGGACGGGGGACGCACTGAAGCTTTCTTT.

This clone has a single count. The chain joins TRBV7-2 to TRBJ2-3, with 11 bases matching TRBD2. Looked up from germline, CDR1 is SGHTA and CDR2 is FQGNSA. The V segment lost 4 bases and the J segment 1 base; nucleotides outside the gene matches: 7. This CDR3 region has 17 residues. Written as DNA, the CDR3 is TGTGCCAGCAGCTCGAAACTAGCGGGAGTTGGCACAGATACGCAGTATTTT. As protein: CASSSKLAGVGTDTQYF.

The rearrangement uses TRBV5-4 and TRBJ1-1; 8 nucleotides agree with TRBD1. With V trimmed by 2 bases and J by 6 bases, 9 bases remained unmatched. This CDR3 is built from 15 residues. Germline CDR1 is SGHNT and CDR2 is YYREEE (reference sequence). The CDR3 DNA sequence: TGTGCCAGCAGCTTTAGCCGTGCGACAGGGGCTGAAGCTTTCTTT. Its translation: CASSFSRATGAEAFF.

The V call is TRBV30, the J call TRBJ1-4, with unresolved D. This CDR3 is 14 amino acids long. Germline V gives CDR1 GTSNPN, CDR2 SVGIG (reference sequence). V shed 4 bases and J shed 8 bases, with 17 bases lying between them. Written as DNA, the CDR3 is TGTGCCTGGATTCCCTCTTCCCTAGGCGAAAAACTGTTTTTT. Translation: CAWIPSSLGEKLFF.

This clone was seen a few times. The chain couples TRBV7-2 to TRBJ1-1, with 7 bases identical to TRBD1. Trimming took 5 bases from V and 4 from J; bases not matched to a gene: 7. The CDR3 loop spans 14 amino acids. CDR1 is SGHTA and CDR2 is FQGNSA in the germline V gene. The CDR3 region has the DNA TGTGCCAGCAGCACACAGGGGAAAGGCACTGAAGCTTTCTTT. Protein product: CASSTQGKGTEAFF.

The chain couples TRBV9 to TRBJ2-5, with TRBD2 as a possible D gene (5 bases). The V end was cut by 0 bases, the J end by 5 bases, with 8 bases between. Germline lookup yields CDR1 SGDLS and CDR2 YYNGEE. This CDR3 has 13 residues. CDR3 sequence reads: CASSVGGWETQYF. DNA of the CDR3: TGTGCCAGCAGCGTAGGAGGGTGGGAGACCCAGTACTTC. The variable domain in full, with the rest retrieved from reference TRBV9 and TRBJ2-5, is DSGVTQTPKHLITATGQRVTLRCSPRSGDLSVYWYQQSLDQGLQFLIQYYNGEERAKGNILERFSAQQFPDLHSELNLSSLELGDSALYFCASSVGGWETQYFGPGTRLLVL.

This clone was seen only a few times. The chain combines TRBV5-1 with TRBJ1-3, with unresolved D. Per germline, CDR1 SGHRS and CDR2 YFSETQ. CDR3 length equals 15 residues. V lost 0 bases and J lost 0, with 7 bases in between. In nucleotides, the CDR3 is TGCGCCAGCAGCTTGGGTCCGGGCTCTGGAAACACCATATATTTT. Translating gives CASSLGPGSGNTIYF.

V gene TRBV5-1 combines with J gene TRBJ2-3; possibly TRBD1 for D (5 bases). CDR3 size: 13 residues. In germline, CDR1 is SGHRS, CDR2 YFSETQ. V gave up 2 bases and J gave up 4 bases, with 8 bases separating them. The CDR3 loop reads CASSFGAADTQYF. The CDR3 DNA reads TGCGCCAGCAGCTTTGGGGCGGCAGATACGCAGTATTTT.

In this sample, this clone turned up once. The chain joins TRBV19 to TRBJ2-3, with D tentatively TRBD1 (7 bases). The CDR3 has 15 residues. Germline values: CDR1 LNHDA, CDR2 SQIVND (reference sequence). The ends were cut back, 5 bases at V and 4 bases at J, with 16 bases in the middle. The CDR3 nucleotides read TGTGCCAGTAGTCCCGATCAGGGGGGAGCAGATACGCAGTATTTT. The encoded protein is CASSPDQGGADTQYF.

The genes are TRBV24-1 and TRBJ2-7, with a tentative D call TRBD1 (7 bases). The V gene's germline CDR1 is KGHDR and CDR2 SFDVKD. Trimming shortened V by 12 bases and J by 4 bases, and 18 bases separated the two germline ends. The CDR3 loop spans 13 amino acids. CDR3 nucleotides: TGTGCCGCTCCCGGTCAGGGGGGATACGAGCAGTACTTC. It specifies CAAPGQGGYEQYF.

V gene TRBV28 combines with J gene TRBJ1-5, with D possibly TRBD1 on 5 matching bases. The CDR3 extends over 14 amino acids. The germline gives CDR1 MDHEN, CDR2 SYDVKM. The ends were cut back, 2 bases at V and 6 bases at J, with 11 bases in the middle. CDR3 region: CASSLGQGSQPQHF. The CDR3 coding sequence is TGTGCCAGCAGTTTAGGGCAGGGAAGTCAGCCCCAGCATTTT. Supplemented by reference TRBV28 and TRBJ1-5, the full variable domain reads DVKVTQSSRYLVKRTGEKVFLECVQDMDHENMFWYRQDPGLGLRLIYFSYDVKMKEKGDIPEGYSVSREKKERFSLILESASTNQTSMYLCASSLGQGSQPQHFGDGTRLSIL.